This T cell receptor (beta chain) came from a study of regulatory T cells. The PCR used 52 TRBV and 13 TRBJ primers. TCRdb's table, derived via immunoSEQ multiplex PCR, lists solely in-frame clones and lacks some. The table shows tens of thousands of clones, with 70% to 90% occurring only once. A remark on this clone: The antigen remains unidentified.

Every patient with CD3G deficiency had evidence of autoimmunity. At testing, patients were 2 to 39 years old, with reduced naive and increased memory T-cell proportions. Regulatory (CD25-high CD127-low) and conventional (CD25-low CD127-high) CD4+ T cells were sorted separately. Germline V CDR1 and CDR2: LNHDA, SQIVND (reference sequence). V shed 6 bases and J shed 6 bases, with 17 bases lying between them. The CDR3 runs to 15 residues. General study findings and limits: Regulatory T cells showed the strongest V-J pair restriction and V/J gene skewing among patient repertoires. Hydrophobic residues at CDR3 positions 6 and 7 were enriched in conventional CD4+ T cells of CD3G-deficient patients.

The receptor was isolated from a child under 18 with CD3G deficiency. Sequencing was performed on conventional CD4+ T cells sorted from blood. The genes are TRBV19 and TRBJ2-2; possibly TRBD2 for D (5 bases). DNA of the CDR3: TGTGCCAGTAGCCCCGGGGTAGTGAGGGCCGGGGAGCTGTTTTTT. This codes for CASSPGVVRAGELFF.